The clone carrying this T cell receptor beta chain was detected a few times. Its specificity is unknown. A single record per CDR3 protein comes from TCRdb applying MiXCR to the 5' RACE reads. The table has about 280,000 distinct CDR3 sequences, more than 6.5% seen once. This specimen belongs to a study of identical twins. Looked up from germline, CDR1 is LNHNV and CDR2 is YYDKDF (reference sequence). V was trimmed by 1 base and J by 4 bases, leaving 10 bases between them. The CDR3 runs to 15 residues. Study-wide points: Out-of-frame beta chain sequences displayed weaker excess sharing between twins.

This sample also belongs to another study, concerning yellow fever vaccine responses in identical twins.

This chain joins TRBV15 and TRBJ2-2, with TRBD2 as a possible D gene (6 bases). The receptor comes from a woman aged 18 to 35 in good health. Sample: memory (CD45RO+) T cells sorted from blood. The CDR3 region is CATSRVGLPTGELFF. CDR3 in DNA: TGTGCCACCAGCAGAGTGGGACTCCCCACCGGGGAGCTGTTTTTT. The full variable domain, completed using reference TRBV15 and TRBJ2-2, is DAMVIQNPRYQVTQFGKPVTLSCSQTLNHNVMYWYQQKSSQAPKLLFHYYDKDFNNEADTPDNFQSRRPNTSFCFLDIRSPGLGDTAMYLCATSRVGLPTGELFFGEGSRLTVL.